Given below is one T cell receptor beta chain in context. The data belong to a study of control samples from healthy donors and cancer patients. TCRdb's table, derived via immunoSEQ multiplex PCR, lists solely in-frame clones and lacks some. The sample gives approximately 220,000 clones, about 95% of which show up once; more than 1.3% is in the top ten. The length of the CDR3 is 14 residues. The ends were cut back, 2 bases at V and 6 bases at J, with 12 bases in the middle. Germline V CDR1 and CDR2: SGHTA, FQGTGA. The chain couples TRBV7-3 to TRBJ2-3; D uncertain. The clonotype originates from a man in his forties or fifties in good health. Source material: blood. CDR3 sequence: CASSLGLGTDTQYF. For the CDR3, the DNA is TGTGCCAGCAGCTTAGGTCTTGGTACGGATACGCAGTATTTT.